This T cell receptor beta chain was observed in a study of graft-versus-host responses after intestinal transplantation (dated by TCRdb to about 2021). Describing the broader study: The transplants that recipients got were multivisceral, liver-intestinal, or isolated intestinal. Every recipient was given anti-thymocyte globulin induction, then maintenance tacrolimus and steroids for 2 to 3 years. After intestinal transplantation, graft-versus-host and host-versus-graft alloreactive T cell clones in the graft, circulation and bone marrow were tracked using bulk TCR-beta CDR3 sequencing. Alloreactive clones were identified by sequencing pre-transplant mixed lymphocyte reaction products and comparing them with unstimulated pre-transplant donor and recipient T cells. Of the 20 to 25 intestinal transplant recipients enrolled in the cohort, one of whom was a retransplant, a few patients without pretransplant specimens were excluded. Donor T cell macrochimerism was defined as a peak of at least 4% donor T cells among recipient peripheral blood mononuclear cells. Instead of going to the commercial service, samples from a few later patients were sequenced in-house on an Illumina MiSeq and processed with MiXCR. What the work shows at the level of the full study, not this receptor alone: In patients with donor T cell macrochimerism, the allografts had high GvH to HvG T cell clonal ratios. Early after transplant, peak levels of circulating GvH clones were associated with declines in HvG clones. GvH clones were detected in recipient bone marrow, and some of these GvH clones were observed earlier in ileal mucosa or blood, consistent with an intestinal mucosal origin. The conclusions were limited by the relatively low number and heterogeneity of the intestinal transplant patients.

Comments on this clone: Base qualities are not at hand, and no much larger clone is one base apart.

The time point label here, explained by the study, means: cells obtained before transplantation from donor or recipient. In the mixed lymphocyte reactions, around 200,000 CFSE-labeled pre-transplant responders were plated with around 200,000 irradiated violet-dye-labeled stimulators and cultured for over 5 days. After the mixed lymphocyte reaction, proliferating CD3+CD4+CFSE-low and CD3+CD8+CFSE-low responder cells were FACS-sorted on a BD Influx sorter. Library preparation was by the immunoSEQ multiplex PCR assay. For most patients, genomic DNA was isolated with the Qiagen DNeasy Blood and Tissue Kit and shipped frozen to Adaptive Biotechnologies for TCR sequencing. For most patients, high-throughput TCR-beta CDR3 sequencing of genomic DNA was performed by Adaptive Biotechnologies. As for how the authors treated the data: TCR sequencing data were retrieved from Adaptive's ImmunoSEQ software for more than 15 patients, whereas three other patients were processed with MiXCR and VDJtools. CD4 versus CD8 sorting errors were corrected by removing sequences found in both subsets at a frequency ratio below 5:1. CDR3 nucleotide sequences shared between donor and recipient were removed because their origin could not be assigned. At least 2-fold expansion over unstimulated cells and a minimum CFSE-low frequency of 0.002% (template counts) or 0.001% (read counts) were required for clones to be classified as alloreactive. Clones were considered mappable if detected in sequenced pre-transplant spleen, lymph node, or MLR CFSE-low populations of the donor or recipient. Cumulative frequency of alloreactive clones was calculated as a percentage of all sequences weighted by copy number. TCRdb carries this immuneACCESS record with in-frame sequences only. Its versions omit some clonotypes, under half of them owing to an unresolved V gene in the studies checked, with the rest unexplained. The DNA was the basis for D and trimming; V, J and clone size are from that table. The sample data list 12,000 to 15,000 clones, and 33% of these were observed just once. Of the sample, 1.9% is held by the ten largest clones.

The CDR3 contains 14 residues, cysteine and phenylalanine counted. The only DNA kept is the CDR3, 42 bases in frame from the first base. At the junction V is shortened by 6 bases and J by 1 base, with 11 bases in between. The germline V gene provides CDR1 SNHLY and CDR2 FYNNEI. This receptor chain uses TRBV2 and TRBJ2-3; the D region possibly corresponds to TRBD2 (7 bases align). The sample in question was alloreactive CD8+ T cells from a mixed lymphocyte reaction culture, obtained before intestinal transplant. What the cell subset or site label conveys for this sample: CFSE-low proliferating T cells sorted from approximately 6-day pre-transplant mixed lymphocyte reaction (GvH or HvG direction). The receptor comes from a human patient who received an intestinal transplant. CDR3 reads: CASSGGPRTDTQYF. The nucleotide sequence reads TGTGCCAGCAGCGGGGGGCCCCGCACAGATACGCAGTATTTT.